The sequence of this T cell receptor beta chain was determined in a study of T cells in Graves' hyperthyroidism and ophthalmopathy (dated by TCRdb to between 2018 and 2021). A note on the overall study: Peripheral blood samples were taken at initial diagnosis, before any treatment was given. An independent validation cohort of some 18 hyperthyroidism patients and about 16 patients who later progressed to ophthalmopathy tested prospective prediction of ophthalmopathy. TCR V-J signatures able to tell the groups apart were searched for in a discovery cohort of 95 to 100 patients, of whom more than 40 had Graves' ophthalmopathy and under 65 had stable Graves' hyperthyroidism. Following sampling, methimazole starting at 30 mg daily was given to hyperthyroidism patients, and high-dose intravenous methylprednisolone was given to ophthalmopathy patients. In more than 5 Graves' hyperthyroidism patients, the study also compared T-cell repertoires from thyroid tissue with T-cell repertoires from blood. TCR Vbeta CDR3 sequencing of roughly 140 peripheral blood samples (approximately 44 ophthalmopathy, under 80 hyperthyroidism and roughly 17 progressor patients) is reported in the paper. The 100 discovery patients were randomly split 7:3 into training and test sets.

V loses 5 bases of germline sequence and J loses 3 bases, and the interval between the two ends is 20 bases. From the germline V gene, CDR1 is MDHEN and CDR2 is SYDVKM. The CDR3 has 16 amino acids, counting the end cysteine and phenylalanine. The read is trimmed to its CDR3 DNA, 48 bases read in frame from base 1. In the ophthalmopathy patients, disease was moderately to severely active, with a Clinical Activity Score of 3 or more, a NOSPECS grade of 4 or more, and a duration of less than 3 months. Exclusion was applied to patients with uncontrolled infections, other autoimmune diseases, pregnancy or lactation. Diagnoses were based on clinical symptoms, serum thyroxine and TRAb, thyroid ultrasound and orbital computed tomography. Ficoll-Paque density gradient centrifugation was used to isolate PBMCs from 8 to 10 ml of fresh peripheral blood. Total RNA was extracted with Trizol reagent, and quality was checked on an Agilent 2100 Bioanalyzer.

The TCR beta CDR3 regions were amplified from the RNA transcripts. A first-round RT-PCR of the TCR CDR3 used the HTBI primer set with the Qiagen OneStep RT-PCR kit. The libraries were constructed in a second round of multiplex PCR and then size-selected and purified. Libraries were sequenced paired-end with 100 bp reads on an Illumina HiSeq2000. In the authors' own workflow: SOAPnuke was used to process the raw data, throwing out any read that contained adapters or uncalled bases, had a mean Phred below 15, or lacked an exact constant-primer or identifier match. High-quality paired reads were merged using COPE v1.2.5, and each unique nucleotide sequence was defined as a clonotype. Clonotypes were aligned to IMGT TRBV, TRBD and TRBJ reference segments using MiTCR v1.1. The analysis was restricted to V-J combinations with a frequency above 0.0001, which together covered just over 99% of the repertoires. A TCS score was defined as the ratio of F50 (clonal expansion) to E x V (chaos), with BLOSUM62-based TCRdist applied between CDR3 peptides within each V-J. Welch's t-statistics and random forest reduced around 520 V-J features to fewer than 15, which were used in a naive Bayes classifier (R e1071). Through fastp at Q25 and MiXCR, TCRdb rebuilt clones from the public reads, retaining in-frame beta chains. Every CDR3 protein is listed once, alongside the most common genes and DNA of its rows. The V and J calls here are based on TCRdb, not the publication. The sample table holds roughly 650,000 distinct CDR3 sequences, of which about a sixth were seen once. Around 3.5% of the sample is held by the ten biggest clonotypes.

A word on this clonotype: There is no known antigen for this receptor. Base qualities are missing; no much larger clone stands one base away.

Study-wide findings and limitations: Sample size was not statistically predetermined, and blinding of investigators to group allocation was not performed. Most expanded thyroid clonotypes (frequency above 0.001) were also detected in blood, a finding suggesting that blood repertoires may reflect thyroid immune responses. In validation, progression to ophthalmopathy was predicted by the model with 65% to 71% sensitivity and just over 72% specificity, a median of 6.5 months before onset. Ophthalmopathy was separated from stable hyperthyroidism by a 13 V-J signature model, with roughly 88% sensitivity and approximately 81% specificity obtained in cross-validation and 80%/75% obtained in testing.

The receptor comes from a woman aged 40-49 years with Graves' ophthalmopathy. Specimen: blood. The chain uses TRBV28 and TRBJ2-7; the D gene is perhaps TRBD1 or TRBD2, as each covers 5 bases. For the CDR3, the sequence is CASSLLNFRDDYEQYF. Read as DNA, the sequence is TGTGCCAGCAGTCTACTTAATTTCCGGGACGACTACGAGCAGTACTTC.